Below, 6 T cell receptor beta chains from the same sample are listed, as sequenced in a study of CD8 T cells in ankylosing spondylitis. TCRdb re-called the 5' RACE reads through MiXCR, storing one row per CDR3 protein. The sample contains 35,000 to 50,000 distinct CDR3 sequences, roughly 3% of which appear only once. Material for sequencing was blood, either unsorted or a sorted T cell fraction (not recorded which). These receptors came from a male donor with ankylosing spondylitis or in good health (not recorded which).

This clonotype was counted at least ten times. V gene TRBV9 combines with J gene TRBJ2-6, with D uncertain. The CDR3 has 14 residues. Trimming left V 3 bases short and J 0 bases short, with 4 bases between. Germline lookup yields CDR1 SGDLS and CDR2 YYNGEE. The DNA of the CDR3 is TGTGCCAGCAGCGCTCACTCTGGGGCCAACGTCCTGACTTTC. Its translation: CASSAHSGANVLTF.

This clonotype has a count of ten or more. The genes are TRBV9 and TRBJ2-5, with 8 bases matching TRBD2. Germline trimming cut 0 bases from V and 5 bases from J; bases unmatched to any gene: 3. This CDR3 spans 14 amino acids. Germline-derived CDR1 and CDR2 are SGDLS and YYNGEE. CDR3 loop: CASSVGTSRETQYF. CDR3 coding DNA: TGTGCCAGCAGCGTAGGGACTAGCCGGGAGACCCAGTACTTC.

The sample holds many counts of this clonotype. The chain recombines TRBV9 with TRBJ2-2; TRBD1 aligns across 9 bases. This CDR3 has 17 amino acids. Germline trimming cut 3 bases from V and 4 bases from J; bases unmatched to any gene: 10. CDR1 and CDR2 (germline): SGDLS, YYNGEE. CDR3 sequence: CASSATGQGRITGELFF. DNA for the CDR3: TGTGCCAGCAGCGCGACCGGACAGGGGAGGATCACCGGGGAGCTGTTTTTT.

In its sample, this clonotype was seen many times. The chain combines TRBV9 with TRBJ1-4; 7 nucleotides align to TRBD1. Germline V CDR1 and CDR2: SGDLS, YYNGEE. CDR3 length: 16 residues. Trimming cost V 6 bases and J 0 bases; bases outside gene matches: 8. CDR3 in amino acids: CASTLGQGATNEKLFF. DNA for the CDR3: TGTGCCAGCACCCTGGGGCAGGGGGCAACTAATGAAAAACTGTTTTTT.

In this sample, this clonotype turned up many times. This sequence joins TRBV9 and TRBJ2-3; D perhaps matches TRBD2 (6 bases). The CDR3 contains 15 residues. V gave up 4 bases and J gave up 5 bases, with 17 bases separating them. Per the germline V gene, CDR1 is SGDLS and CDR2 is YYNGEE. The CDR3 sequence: CASSPRSGPGDTQYF. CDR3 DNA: TGTGCCAGCAGCCCGCGGAGCGGGCCGGGAGATACGCAGTATTTT.

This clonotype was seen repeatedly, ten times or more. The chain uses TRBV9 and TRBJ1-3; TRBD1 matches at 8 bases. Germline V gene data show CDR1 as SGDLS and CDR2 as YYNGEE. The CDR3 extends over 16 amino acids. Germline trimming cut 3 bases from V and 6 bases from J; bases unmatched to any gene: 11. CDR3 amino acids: CASSARTGTYENTIYF. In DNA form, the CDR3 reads TGTGCCAGCAGCGCGAGGACAGGGACGTATGAAAACACCATATATTTT.